The 26 T cell receptor beta chains reported below all come from one sample, sequenced in a study of CD8 T cells in ankylosing spondylitis. Whole-study results and caveats: Blood from ankylosing spondylitis patients appeared to carry a characteristic roughly 8-variant TCR beta motif.

These TCRs are of unknown antigen specificity. TCRdb re-called the 5' RACE reads with MiXCR, one entry per CDR3 protein. The table lists hundreds of thousands of distinct CDR3 sequences, roughly 10% of them singletons. Sequences were obtained from blood, either unsorted or a sorted T cell fraction (not recorded which). The source is a male donor with ankylosing spondylitis.

This clonotype was counted between two and nine times. The gene calls are TRBV7-2 and TRBJ1-6; D call uncertain. The CDR3 covers 11 residues. V was pared by 6 bases and J by 7 bases, with 4 bases between. The germline V gene has CDR1 SGHTA and CDR2 FQGNSA. The CDR3 loop is CASRFNSPLHF. CDR3 DNA sequence: TGTGCCAGCAGATTCAATTCACCCCTCCACTTT.

This clonotype has more than one count but fewer than ten. V usage is TRBV6-2 or TRBV6-3 and J usage is TRBJ1-5, with 8 bases aligning to TRBD1. V lost 6 bases, J lost 2 bases, and 6 bases stayed unmatched. Per germline, CDR1 MNHEY and CDR2 SVGEGT. CDR3 length equals 15 residues. The CDR3 DNA sequence: TGTGCCAGCAGGAGGACAGGGTCTGGCAATCAGCCCCAGCATTTT. Protein product: CASRRTGSGNQPQHF.

This clonotype was counted many times. The rearrangement joins TRBV20-1 to TRBJ1-5; D not certain. The CDR3 is made up of 15 amino acids. CDR1 and CDR2 from the germline V gene are DFQATT and SNEGSKA (reference sequence). Between the trimmed V and J ends, which lost 5 bases and 2 bases, there was a span of 16 bases. CDR3 loop: CSAGLPGGGNQPQHF. The CDR3 nucleotides are TGCAGTGCTGGGCTCCCAGGCGGAGGCAATCAGCCCCAGCATTTT.

In this sample, this clonotype turned up many times. The gene calls are TRBV20-1 and TRBJ2-7; D is tentatively TRBD1 or TRBD2 (5 bases each). CDR3 length: 10 residues. V lost 5 bases and J 9 bases, leaving 11 bases between the germline ends. Germline V gene lookup returns CDR1 DFQATT and CDR2 SNEGSKA (reference sequence). CDR3 loop: CSASGGWQYF. The CDR3 DNA reads TGCAGTGCTTCTGGGGGATGGCAGTACTTC.

The V call is TRBV15, the J call TRBJ2-3; TRBD2 aligns across 8 bases. Germline-derived CDR1 and CDR2 are LNHNV and YYDKDF (reference sequence). The CDR3 consists of 16 residues. J gave up 7 bases and V 4 bases, and 13 bases lay outside the gene matches. The DNA for the CDR3 is TGTGCCACCAGCATAAGTTCGGGAGGGGGAAAAAATACGCAGTATTTT. This translates into CATSISSGGGKNTQYF.

This clonotype appeared a few times. One end of the junction is discordant with germline, which a read error may explain. V is TRBV20-1 and J is TRBJ1-2; D is perhaps TRBD1 (5 bases). Germline V gives CDR1 DFQATT, CDR2 SNEGSKA (reference sequence). The CDR3 contains 15 residues. Written as DNA, the CDR3 is TGCAGTGCCAGAGGAGACCAGGGATACTACTATGGCTACACCTTC. It codes for CSARGDQGYYYGYTF.

The J gene is TRBJ2-1, the V gene TRBV6-1, with 12 bases matching TRBD2. V trimming: 6 bases; J trimming: 7 bases; junction bases outside the gene matches: 4. CDR3 size: 14 residues. Germline values: CDR1 MNHNS, CDR2 SASEGT. The CDR3 here is CASSWTSGVNEQFF. CDR3 coding DNA: TGTGCCAGCAGCTGGACTAGCGGGGTAAATGAGCAGTTCTTC.

The chain combines TRBV6-5 with TRBJ1-5; D ambiguous. Trimming left V 6 bases short and J 3 bases short, with 6 bases between. The germline V gene encodes CDR1 MNHEY and CDR2 SVGAGI. The CDR3 sequence is 12 residues long. CDR3 nucleotides: TGTGCCAGCAGGGCCCCCAATCAGCCCCAGCATTTT. Translated, it gives CASRAPNQPQHF.

The gene calls are TRBV6-1 and TRBJ2-3, with 7 bases matching TRBD1. V lost 8 bases and J lost 3; bases outside the gene matches: 5. The CDR3 sequence is 13 residues long. Germline-derived CDR1 and CDR2 are MNHNS and SASEGT. The CDR3 bases are TGTGCCAGCCAGGGACAGTCAACAGATACGCAGTATTTT. Its translation: CASQGQSTDTQYF.

This clonotype occurred a few times. CDR3 DNA: TGTGCCAGCAGTGAATTCTGGGGGCAGGGAACCTACGAGCAGTACTTC. This sequence encodes CASSEFWGQGTYEQYF. V usage is TRBV25-1 and J usage is TRBJ2-7; D may be TRBD1 (6 bases). Trimming took 1 base from V and 2 from J, leaving 15 bases between them. This CDR3 has 16 amino acids. Germline assignment: CDR1 MGHDK and CDR2 SYGVNS.

This chain connects TRBV5-1 to TRBJ2-7; no definite D call. This CDR3 comprises 13 residues. Germline V CDR1 and CDR2: SGHRS, YFSETQ. V shed 4 bases and J shed 4 bases, with 12 bases lying between them. DNA of the CDR3: TGCGCCAGCAGCCTGATTGAATCTTACGAGCAGTACTTC. Translated: CASSLIESYEQYF.

The chain has TRBV5-1 and TRBJ2-3, with 10 positions matching TRBD1. The ends lost 3 bases at V and 2 bases at J; junction bases unmatched: 6. CDR1 is SGHRS, CDR2 YFSETQ, per germline. The CDR3 is made up of 16 amino acids. The DNA for the CDR3 is TGCGCCAGCAGCTACGACAGGGGGCATATCACAGATACGCAGTATTTT. Translation gives CASSYDRGHITDTQYF. The variable domain in full, completed from reference TRBV5-1 and TRBJ2-3, reads KAGVTQTPRYLIKTRGQQVTLSCSPISGHRSVSWYQQTPGQGLQFLFEYFSETQRNKGNFPGRFSGRQFSNSRSEMNVSTLELGDSALYLCASSYDRGHITDTQYFGPGTRLTVL.

This clonotype came up a few times. V gene TRBV11-2 combines with J gene TRBJ2-1, with TRBD2 matching over 10 bases. Germline trimming cut 4 bases from V and 0 bases from J; bases unmatched to any gene: 15. In germline, CDR1 is SGHAT, CDR2 FQNNGV. The CDR3 length is 20 residues. The CDR3 loop reads CASSSRSGRAFGSSYNEQFF. CDR3 coding DNA: TGTGCCAGCAGCTCCCGCAGCGGGAGGGCCTTCGGGAGCTCCTACAATGAGCAGTTCTTC.

This clonotype has more than one count but fewer than ten. The chain links TRBV20-1 to TRBJ2-5, with D unresolved. In germline, CDR1 is DFQATT, CDR2 SNEGSKA (reference sequence). The CDR3 length is 10 residues. Trimming shortened V by 3 bases and J by 9 bases, and 8 bases separated the two germline ends. The CDR3 region has the DNA TGCAGTGCTAGCCTAGGTCCCCAGTACTTC. This translates into CSASLGPQYF.

The table lists this clonotype with many counts. The chain is built from TRBV12-3 or TRBV12-4 and TRBJ2-3, with D hard to call. The CDR3 has 15 residues. V was pared by 1 base and J by 0 bases, with 8 bases between. The chain's CDR3 is CASSLGALSTDTQYF. CDR3 nucleotides: TGTGCCAGCAGTTTAGGGGCCCTCAGCACAGATACGCAGTATTTT.

The CDR3 is CASRNRVEAFF. As DNA, the CDR3 is TGTGCCAGCAGGAACAGAGTTGAAGCTTTCTTT. The rearrangement joins TRBV27 to TRBJ1-1, with D uncertain. The V end was cut by 6 bases, the J end by 7 bases, with 9 bases between. This CDR3 has 11 residues. Germline CDR1 is MNHEY and CDR2 is SMNVEV (reference sequence).

This clonotype was observed a few times. The CDR3 DNA follows: TGCAGTGCTGGTGAACGGGGTGAAAAACTGTTTTTT. Translation: CSAGERGEKLFF. The chain is built from TRBV20-1 and TRBJ1-4, with unresolved D. Trimming left V 5 bases short and J 7 bases short, with 11 bases between. The CDR3 is made up of 12 amino acids. Germline CDR1 and CDR2: DFQATT and SNEGSKA (reference sequence).

Worth noting for this clonotype: The junction departs from the called germline gene at one end, perhaps through a read error. The chain joins TRBV7-9 to TRBJ2-2, with D hard to call. This CDR3 is built from 15 residues. From germline, CDR1 is SEHNR and CDR2 FQNEAQ (reference sequence). CDR3 nucleotides: TGTGCCAGCAGCTTGCAGGTATCGAAGACCGGGGAGCTGTTTTTT. This gives the protein CASSLQVSKTGELFF.

The rearrangement joins TRBV7-3 to TRBJ1-2, with no clear D. Germline V gene sequence: CDR1 SGHTA, CDR2 FQGTGA. The CDR3 runs to 14 residues. V gave up 5 bases and J gave up 7 bases, with 17 bases separating them. CDR3 residues: CASSPYEGLGGYTF. The DNA for the CDR3 is TGTGCCAGCAGCCCATATGAGGGTCTTGGTGGCTACACCTTC.

The sample holds a few counts of this clonotype. This chain links TRBV12-3 or TRBV12-4 with TRBJ2-2; D is unclear. This CDR3 is 14 amino acids long. V dropped 6 bases and J dropped 6 bases, with 14 bases sitting between them. In DNA form, the CDR3 reads TGTGCCAGCAGCCCCGAGTGGGCGGCCGGGGAGCTGTTTTTT. This gives the protein CASSPEWAAGELFF.

Only a few counts were recorded for this clonotype. The V call is TRBV7-6, the J call TRBJ2-2; D gene uncertain. V lost 4 bases and J lost 3, with 6 bases in between. In germline, CDR1 is SGHVS, CDR2 FNYEAQ. The CDR3 contains 13 residues. The CDR3 spells CASSSLDTGELFF. The CDR3 DNA follows: TGTGCCAGCAGCTCTCTAGACACCGGGGAGCTGTTTTTT.

This clonotype occurred many times. This chain connects TRBV5-1 to TRBJ2-7; the D gene is possibly TRBD1 (7 bases). V shed 4 bases and J shed 2 bases, with 13 bases lying between them. Per germline, CDR1 SGHRS and CDR2 YFSETQ. The CDR3 is 14 amino acids. The DNA for the CDR3 is TGCGCCAGCAGCGGGACCAGGGGGGCCTACGAGCAGTACTTC. Translating it yields CASSGTRGAYEQYF.

This clonotype showed up many times. This chain joins TRBV29-1 and TRBJ2-7, with D unresolved. V was shortened by 4 bases and J by 2 bases, with 15 bases between the two germline ends. CDR3 length equals 14 residues. From germline, CDR1 is SQVTM and CDR2 ANQGSEA. DNA for the CDR3: TGCAGCGTTGGTTTACGAGGCGGAACCTACGAGCAGTACTTC. It codes for CSVGLRGGTYEQYF.

This clonotype came up a few times. The chain uses TRBV5-8 and TRBJ1-2; D call uncertain. This CDR3 region has 13 residues. Trimming cost V 4 bases and J 7 bases, with 14 bases left between them. CDR1 and CDR2 (germline): SGHTS, YDEGEE. CDR3 protein: CASSTSGVGGYTF. CDR3 sequence (DNA): TGTGCCAGCAGCACCTCCGGGGTCGGTGGCTACACCTTC.

This clonotype was counted at least ten times. The chain has TRBV6-5 and TRBJ1-1; the match to TRBD1 covers 8 bases. Germline loops: CDR1 MNHEY, CDR2 SVGAGI. The ends lost 6 bases at V and 2 bases at J; junction bases unmatched: 5. The CDR3 length is 14 residues. The CDR3 nucleotides are TGTGCCAGCAGACTCGGACAGGGCAACACTGAAGCTTTCTTT. Protein sequence: CASRLGQGNTEAFF.

This clonotype showed up just a few times. This chain's CDR3 is CRTGLAGGLDTQYF. As DNA, the CDR3 is TGCAGAACCGGACTAGCGGGAGGGCTCGATACGCAGTATTTT. The V gene is TRBV20-1, the J gene TRBJ2-3; 15 bases are shared with TRBD2. Germline CDR1 reads DFQATT; CDR2 reads SNEGSKA (reference sequence). The CDR3 spans 14 residues.